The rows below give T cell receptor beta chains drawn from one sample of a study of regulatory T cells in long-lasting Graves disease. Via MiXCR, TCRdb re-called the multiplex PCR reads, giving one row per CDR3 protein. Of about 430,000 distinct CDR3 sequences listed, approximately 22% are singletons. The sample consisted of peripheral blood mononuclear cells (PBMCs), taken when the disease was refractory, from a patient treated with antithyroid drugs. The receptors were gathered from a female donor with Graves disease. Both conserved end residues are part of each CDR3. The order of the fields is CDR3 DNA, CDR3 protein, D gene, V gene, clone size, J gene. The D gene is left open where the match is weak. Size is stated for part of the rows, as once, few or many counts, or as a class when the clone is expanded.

DNA: TGTGCCAGCAGTCGTATATTGGGGACTAGCGGGAGTCTAGCAGATACGCAGTATTTT
CDR3: CASSRILGTSGSLADTQYF
D: TRBD2
V: TRBV28
size: -
J: TRBJ2-3

DNA: TGTGCCAGCATCTCAGCGGGACCCGGGGAGCTGTTTTTT
CDR3: CASISAGPGELFF
D: TRBD2
V: TRBV28
size: many
J: TRBJ2-2

DNA: TGTGCCAGCATTTCGCGGCTCACAGGGGGCTTTTTGAACACTGAAGCTTTCTTT
CDR3: CASISRLTGGFLNTEAFF
D: TRBD1
V: TRBV27
size: -
J: TRBJ1-1

DNA: TGTGCCAGCAGTGAATGGGGACTAGCGGGCTACGAGCAGTACTTC
CDR3: CASSEWGLAGYEQYF
D: TRBD2
V: TRBV6-1
size: many
J: TRBJ2-7

DNA: TGTGCCAGCAGAGCCCCTGGGACAGGGGTGGACACCGGGGAGCTGTTTTTT
CDR3: CASRAPGTGVDTGELFF
D: TRBD1
V: TRBV28
size: many
J: TRBJ2-2

DNA: TGTGCCTCCAGGCGGGTCACCGGGGAGCTGTTTTTT
CDR3: CASRRVTGELFF
D: -
V: TRBV12-3/TRBV12-4
size: -
J: TRBJ2-2

DNA: TGTGCCAGCAGTTCGGAAGCGGGAGCCGCCTACGAGCAGTACTTC
CDR3: CASSSEAGAAYEQYF
D: TRBD2
V: TRBV28
size: many
J: TRBJ2-7

DNA: TGTGCCAGCAGTTTGACTAGGGAGGGAGAGACCCAGTACTTC
CDR3: CASSLTREGETQYF
D: TRBD2
V: TRBV12-3/TRBV12-4
size: many
J: TRBJ2-5

DNA: TGTGCCAGCTCACAACTAGCGGCAACGAACACCGGGGAGCTGTTTTTT
CDR3: CASSQLAATNTGELFF
D: TRBD2
V: TRBV18
size: many
J: TRBJ2-2

DNA: TGTGCCAGCCTAGACAGGGGAACTGGAAACACCATATATTTT
CDR3: CASLDRGTGNTIYF
D: TRBD1
V: TRBV28
size: few
J: TRBJ1-3

DNA: TGTGCCAGCAGAGGTTATAGCGGGAGGGCCTGGCCCATTCAGTACTTC
CDR3: CASRGYSGRAWPIQYF
D: TRBD2
V: TRBV28
size: many
J: TRBJ2-4

DNA: TGCAGCGTTGATGGTACAGTTCAAGAGACCCAGTACTTC
CDR3: CSVDGTVQETQYF
D: -
V: TRBV29-1
size: many
J: TRBJ2-5

DNA: TGTGCCAGCAGTTACTCAGGGACTAGGTATGAGACCCAGTACTTC
CDR3: CASSYSGTRYETQYF
D: TRBD2
V: TRBV12-3/TRBV12-4
size: many
J: TRBJ2-5

DNA: TGCGCCAGCAGCCCCCGACTTGGGGCCAACGTCCTGACTTTC
CDR3: CASSPRLGANVLTF
D: -
V: TRBV4-1
size: few
J: TRBJ2-6

DNA: TGTGCCAGCAGCACGGGACACAGCTCCTATAATTCACCCCTCCACTTT
CDR3: CASSTGHSSYNSPLHF
D: -
V: TRBV2
size: few
J: TRBJ1-6

DNA: TGTGCCAGCAGTATGACTATGTCGGGGTTGGTAGATACGCAGTATTTT
CDR3: CASSMTMSGLVDTQYF
D: -
V: TRBV2
size: few
J: TRBJ2-3

DNA: TGTGCCAGCAGTGAATTTCGACCGGGAAGGAATGAGCAGTTCTTC
CDR3: CASSEFRPGRNEQFF
D: -
V: TRBV6-4
size: -
J: TRBJ2-1

DNA: TGCGCCAGCAGCTTGGGGTATGGGAGCTCCTACAATGAGCAGTTCTTC
CDR3: CASSLGYGSSYNEQFF
D: -
V: TRBV5-1
size: -
J: TRBJ2-1

DNA: TGTGCCAGCAGCGACAGGGGTATGGTCACTAATGAAAAACTGTTTTTT
CDR3: CASSDRGMVTNEKLFF
D: TRBD1
V: TRBV6-1
size: -
J: TRBJ1-4

DNA: TGTGCCAGCAGTTGGACTAGCGGATACACAGATACGCAGTATTTT
CDR3: CASSWTSGYTDTQYF
D: TRBD2
V: TRBV12-3/TRBV12-4
size: many
J: TRBJ2-3

DNA: TGTGCCAGCAGCCTGCGCGGGGGACAGACGAGGGGCTACACCTTC
CDR3: CASSLRGGQTRGYTF
D: TRBD1
V: TRBV7-2
size: -
J: TRBJ1-2

DNA: TGTGCCATCAGTGACATCGAGGCGGAGGACAGCATCCGAGGGTACTTC
CDR3: CAISDIEAEDSIRGYF
D: -
V: TRBV10-3
size: -
J: TRBJ2-7

DNA: TGTGCCAGCAGTTATCCCGGAGGGCTCTACAATGAGCAGTTCTTC
CDR3: CASSYPGGLYNEQFF
D: -
V: TRBV12-3/TRBV12-4
size: -
J: TRBJ2-1

DNA: TGTGCCAGCTCACCACCGAGCCCAGGGTGGTACGAGCAGTACTTC
CDR3: CASSPPSPGWYEQYF
D: -
V: TRBV18
size: few
J: TRBJ2-7

DNA: TGCAGTGCTCAAACAGGGGGCCCAGATACGCAGTATTTT
CDR3: CSAQTGGPDTQYF
D: TRBD1
V: TRBV20-1
size: -
J: TRBJ2-3

DNA: TGCAGCGTTGAGACAGTTCTACAGGGTTCGAAACCTTATGGCTACACCTTC
CDR3: CSVETVLQGSKPYGYTF
D: -
V: TRBV29-1
size: few
J: TRBJ1-2

DNA: TGCGCCAGCAGCTTGTGGGACTCTGGCAACGAGCAGTACTTC
CDR3: CASSLWDSGNEQYF
D: -
V: TRBV5-1
size: few
J: TRBJ2-7